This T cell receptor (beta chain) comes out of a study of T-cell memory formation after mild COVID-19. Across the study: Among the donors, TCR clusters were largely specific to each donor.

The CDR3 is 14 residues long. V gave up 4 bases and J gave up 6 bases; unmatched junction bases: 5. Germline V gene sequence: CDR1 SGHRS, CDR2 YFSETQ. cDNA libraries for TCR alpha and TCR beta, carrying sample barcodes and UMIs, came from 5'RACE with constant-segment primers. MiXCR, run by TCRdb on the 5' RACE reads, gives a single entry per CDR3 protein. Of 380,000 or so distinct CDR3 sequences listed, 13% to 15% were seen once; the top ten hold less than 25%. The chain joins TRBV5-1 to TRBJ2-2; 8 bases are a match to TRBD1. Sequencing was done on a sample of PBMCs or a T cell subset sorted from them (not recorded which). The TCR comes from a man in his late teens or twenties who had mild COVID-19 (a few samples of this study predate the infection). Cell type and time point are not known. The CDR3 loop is CASSVGTGPGELFF. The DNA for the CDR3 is TGCGCCAGCAGCGTGGGGACAGGTCCCGGGGAGCTGTTTTTT. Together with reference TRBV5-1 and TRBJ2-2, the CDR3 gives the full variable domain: KAGVTQTPRYLIKTRGQQVTLSCSPISGHRSVSWYQQTPGQGLQFLFEYFSETQRNKGNFPGRFSGRQFSNSRSEMNVSTLELGDSALYLCASSVGTGPGELFFGEGSRLTVL.